Following are 10 T cell receptor beta chains from one sample sequenced in a study of shared clonotypes between healthy human individuals (TCRdb year 2020). Library prep was done by the immunoSEQ multiplex PCR assay. Held by TCRdb, this immuneACCESS table contains in-frame sequences only and omits some clones. Under half of the omission traces to an unresolved V gene where checked; the cause of the rest is unknown. For this sample there are about 1 million clones; about 75% appear just once. The ten largest clones take up approximately 1.3% of the sample. The sample was memory CD4+ T cells sorted from blood. The cell subset or site label of this sample denotes: CD45RA-negative fraction. The receptors here all came from a man aged 18 to 30 in good health.

The chain links TRBV5-1 to TRBJ2-1; 8 bases align to TRBD2. The ends lost 0 bases at V and 7 bases at J; junction bases unmatched: 12. The CDR3 is made up of 17 amino acids. Germline CDR1 and CDR2: SGHRS and YFSETQ. CDR3 protein: CASSLATKAGAGNEQFF. The CDR3 bases are TGCGCCAGCAGCTTGGCGACTAAAGCGGGAGCAGGAAATGAGCAGTTCTTC.

V usage is TRBV7-9 and J usage is TRBJ2-3; no clear D gene. The CDR3 loop spans 12 amino acids. V was cut by 7 bases and J by 0 bases, with 5 bases left in between. Germline V gene sequence: CDR1 SEHNR, CDR2 FQNEAQ (reference sequence). CDR3 amino acids: CASTASTDTQYF. CDR3 coding DNA: TGTGCCAGCACCGCGAGCACAGATACGCAGTATTTT.

The chain employs TRBV5-6 and TRBJ1-3, with TRBD1 matching over 9 bases. Germline V gives CDR1 SGHDT, CDR2 YYEEEE. Unmatched junction bases numbered 5, after V lost 4 bases and J lost 3 bases. The CDR3 spans 15 residues. In nucleotides, the CDR3 is TGTGCCAGCAGCGCGGGACAGGGCATTGGAAACACCATATATTTT. It yields the protein CASSAGQGIGNTIYF. Supplemented by reference TRBV5-6 and TRBJ1-3, the full variable domain reads DAGVTQSPTHLIKTRGQQVTLRCSPKSGHDTVSWYQQALGQGPQFIFQYYEEEERQRGNFPDRFSGHQFPNYSSELNVNALLLGDSALYLCASSAGQGIGNTIYFGEGSWLTVV.

The V call is TRBV5-4, the J call TRBJ2-7, with 13 bases identical to TRBD2. V was clipped by 2 bases and J by 1 base; unmatched bases: 6. The germline V gene encodes CDR1 SGHNT and CDR2 YYREEE (reference sequence). CDR3 size: 17 residues. In DNA, the CDR3 is TGTGCCAGCAGCTTATTCCAGGGACTAGCGGGGTCCTACGAGCAGTACTTC. This codes for CASSLFQGLAGSYEQYF.

In the case of this clone: Other DNA sequences of this sample code for an identical CDR3. The chain recombines TRBV5-1 with TRBJ2-3, with 15 positions matching TRBD2. V was clipped by 4 bases and J by 4 bases; unmatched bases: 1. Germline CDR1 SGHRS, CDR2 YFSETQ. This CDR3 comprises 15 residues. CDR3 DNA: TGCGCCAGCAGCAGGACTAGCGGGAGGGCAGATACGCAGTATTTT. Translated: CASSRTSGRADTQYF.

With respect to this clone: A read error may account for a junction end that differs from germline. The rearrangement uses TRBV6-1 and TRBJ2-2; perhaps TRBD2 as D (5 bases). Germline assignment: CDR1 MNHNS and CDR2 SASEGT. The CDR3 has 14 amino acids. CDR3 bases: TGTGTCAGCACCCCAAGGGAGAAAACCGGGGAGCTGTTTTTT. This encodes CVSTPREKTGELFF.

The chain is built from TRBV7-2 and TRBJ1-2, with D perhaps matching TRBD1 (5 bases). CDR1 and CDR2 (germline): SGHTA, FQGNSA. Trimming took 1 base from V and 2 from J, leaving 11 bases between them. This CDR3 is built from 15 residues. The CDR3 nucleotides read TGTGCCAGCAGCTTAGGGGCAGGGCTAAACTATGGCTACACCTTC. It yields the protein CASSLGAGLNYGYTF.

This chain links TRBV7-2 with TRBJ2-2, with TRBD2 identical over 7 bases. From germline, CDR1 is SGHTA and CDR2 FQGNSA. The CDR3 spans 15 residues. With V trimmed by 5 bases and J by 7 bases, 10 bases remained unmatched. The CDR3 DNA is TGTGCCAGCAGCCCCCAGCGGGAATGGTTCGGGGAGCTGTTTTTT. This encodes CASSPQREWFGELFF.

This clone was detected a few times. The chain joins TRBV28 to TRBJ1-4, with TRBD1 matching 9 bases. The CDR3 runs to 15 residues. Germline V gene lookup returns CDR1 MDHEN and CDR2 SYDVKM. With V trimmed by 6 bases and J by 5 bases, 7 bases remained unmatched. The CDR3 spells CASSPSGQGNEKLFF. For the CDR3, the DNA is TGTGCCAGCAGCCCGTCGGGACAGGGAAATGAAAAACTGTTTTTT.

The genes are TRBV6-1 and TRBJ2-5; D may be TRBD1 or TRBD2 (5 bases each). Trimming pared 4 bases from V and 13 bases from J, leaving 22 bases between. This CDR3 region has 14 residues. CDR1 and CDR2 from the germline V gene are MNHNS and SASEGT. In DNA form, the CDR3 reads TGTGCCAGCAGTGGACACGGGACCCTCCTTCCCCCGTACTTC. It encodes CASSGHGTLLPPYF.